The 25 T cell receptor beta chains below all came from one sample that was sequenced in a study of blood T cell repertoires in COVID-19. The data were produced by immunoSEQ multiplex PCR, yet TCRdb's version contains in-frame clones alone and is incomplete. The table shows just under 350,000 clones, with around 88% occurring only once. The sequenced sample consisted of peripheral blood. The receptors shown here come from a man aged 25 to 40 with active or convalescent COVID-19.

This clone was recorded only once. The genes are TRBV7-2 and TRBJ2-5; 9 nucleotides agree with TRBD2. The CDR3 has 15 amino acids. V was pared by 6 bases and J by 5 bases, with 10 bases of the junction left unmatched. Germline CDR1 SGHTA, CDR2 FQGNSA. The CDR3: CASREISGSWETQYF. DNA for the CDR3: TGTGCCAGCAGAGAAATTAGCGGGAGTTGGGAGACCCAGTACTTC.

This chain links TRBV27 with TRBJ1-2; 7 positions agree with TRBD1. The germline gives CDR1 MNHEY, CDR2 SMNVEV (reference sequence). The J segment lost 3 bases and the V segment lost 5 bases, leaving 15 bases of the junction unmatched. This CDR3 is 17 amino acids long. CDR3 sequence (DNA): TGTGCCAGCAGTGACCAGGCAGGGGGAAGGCTTGACTATGGCTACACCTTC. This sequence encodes CASSDQAGGRLDYGYTF.

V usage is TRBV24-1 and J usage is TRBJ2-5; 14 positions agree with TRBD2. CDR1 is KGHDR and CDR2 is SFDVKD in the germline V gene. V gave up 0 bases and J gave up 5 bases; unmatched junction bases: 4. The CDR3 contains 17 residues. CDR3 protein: CATSDLGLAGGLETQYF. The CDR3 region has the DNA TGTGCCACCAGTGATTTGGGACTAGCGGGAGGATTGGAGACCCAGTACTTC.

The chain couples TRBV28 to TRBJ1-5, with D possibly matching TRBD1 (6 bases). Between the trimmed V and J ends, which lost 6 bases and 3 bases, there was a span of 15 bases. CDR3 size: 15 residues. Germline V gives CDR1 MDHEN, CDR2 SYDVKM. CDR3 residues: CASSRRGYYNQPQHF. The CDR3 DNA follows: TGTGCCAGCAGCCGCAGGGGTTACTACAATCAGCCCCAGCATTTT. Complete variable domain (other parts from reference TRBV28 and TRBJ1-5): DVKVTQSSRYLVKRTGEKVFLECVQDMDHENMFWYRQDPGLGLRLIYFSYDVKMKEKGDIPEGYSVSREKKERFSLILESASTNQTSMYLCASSRRGYYNQPQHFGDGTRLSIL.

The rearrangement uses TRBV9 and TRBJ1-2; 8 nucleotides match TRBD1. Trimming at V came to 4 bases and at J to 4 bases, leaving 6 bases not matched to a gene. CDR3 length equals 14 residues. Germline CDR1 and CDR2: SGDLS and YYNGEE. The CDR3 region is CASSTHTGGYGYTF. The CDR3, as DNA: TGTGCCAGCAGCACCCACACAGGGGGCTATGGCTACACCTTC.

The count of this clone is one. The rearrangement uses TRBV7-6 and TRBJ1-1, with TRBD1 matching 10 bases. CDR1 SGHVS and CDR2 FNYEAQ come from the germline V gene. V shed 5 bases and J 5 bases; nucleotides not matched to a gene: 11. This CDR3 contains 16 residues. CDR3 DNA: TGTGCCAGCAGCCCCCCCAGCGGGACAGGGGTAACTGAAGCTTTCTTT. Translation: CASSPPSGTGVTEAFF. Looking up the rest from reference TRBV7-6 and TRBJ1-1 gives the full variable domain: GAGVSQSPRYKVTKRGQDVALRCDPISGHVSLYWYRQALGQGPEFLTYFNYEAQQDKSGLPNDRFSAERPEGSISTLTIQRTEQRDSAMYRCASSPPSGTGVTEAFFGQGTRLTVV.

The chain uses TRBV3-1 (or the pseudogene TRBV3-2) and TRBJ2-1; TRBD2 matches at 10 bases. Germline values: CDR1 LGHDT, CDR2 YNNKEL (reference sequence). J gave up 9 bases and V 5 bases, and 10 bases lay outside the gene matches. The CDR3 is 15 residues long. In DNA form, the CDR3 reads TGTGCCAGCAGCGTTAAGAGCGGGGGGGCCGGTGAGCAGTTCTTC. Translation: CASSVKSGGAGEQFF.

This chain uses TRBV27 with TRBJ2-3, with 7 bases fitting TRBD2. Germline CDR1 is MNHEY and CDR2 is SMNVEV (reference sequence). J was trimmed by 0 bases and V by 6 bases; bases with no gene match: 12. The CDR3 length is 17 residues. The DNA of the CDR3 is TGTGCCAGCAGACTCGCCTTGCGGGAGAAGAGCACAGATACGCAGTATTTT. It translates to CASRLALREKSTDTQYF.

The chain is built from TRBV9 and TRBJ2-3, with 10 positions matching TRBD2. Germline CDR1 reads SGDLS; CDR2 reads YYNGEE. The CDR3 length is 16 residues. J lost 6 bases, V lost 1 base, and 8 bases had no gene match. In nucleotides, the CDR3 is TGTGCCAGCAGCGTAAGGGTAGCGGGGGGCGGGGATACGCAGTATTTT. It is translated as CASSVRVAGGGDTQYF.

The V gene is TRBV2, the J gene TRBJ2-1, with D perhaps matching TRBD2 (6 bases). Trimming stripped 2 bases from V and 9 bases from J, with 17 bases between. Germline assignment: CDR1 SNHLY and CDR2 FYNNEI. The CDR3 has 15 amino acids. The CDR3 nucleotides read TGTGCCAGCAGTGAATTGTGGCTAGCGCACGGTGAGCAGTTCTTC. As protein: CASSELWLAHGEQFF. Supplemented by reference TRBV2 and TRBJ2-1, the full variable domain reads EPEVTQTPSHQVTQMGQEVILRCVPISNHLYFYWYRQILGQKVEFLVSFYNNEISEKSEIFDDQFSVERPDGSNFTLKIRSTKLEDSAMYFCASSELWLAHGEQFFGPGTRLTVL.

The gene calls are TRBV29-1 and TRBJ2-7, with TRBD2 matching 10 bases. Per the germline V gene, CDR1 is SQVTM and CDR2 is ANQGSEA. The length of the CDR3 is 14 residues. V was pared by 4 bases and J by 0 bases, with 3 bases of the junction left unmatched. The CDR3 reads CSVVSGRASYEQYF. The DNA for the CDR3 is TGCAGCGTTGTCAGCGGGAGGGCCTCCTACGAGCAGTACTTC.

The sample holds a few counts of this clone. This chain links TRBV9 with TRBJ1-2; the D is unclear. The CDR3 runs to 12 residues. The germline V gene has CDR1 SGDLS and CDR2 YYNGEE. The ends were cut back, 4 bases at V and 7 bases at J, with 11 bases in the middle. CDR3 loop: CASSKEVAGYTF. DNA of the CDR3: TGTGCCAGCAGCAAGGAGGTTGCTGGCTACACCTTC.

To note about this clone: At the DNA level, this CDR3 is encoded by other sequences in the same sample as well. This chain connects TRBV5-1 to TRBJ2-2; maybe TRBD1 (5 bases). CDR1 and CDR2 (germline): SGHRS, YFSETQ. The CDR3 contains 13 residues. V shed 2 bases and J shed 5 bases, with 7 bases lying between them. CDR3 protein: CASSLGATGELFF. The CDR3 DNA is TGCGCCAGCAGCTTAGGGGCGACCGGGGAGCTGTTTTTT.

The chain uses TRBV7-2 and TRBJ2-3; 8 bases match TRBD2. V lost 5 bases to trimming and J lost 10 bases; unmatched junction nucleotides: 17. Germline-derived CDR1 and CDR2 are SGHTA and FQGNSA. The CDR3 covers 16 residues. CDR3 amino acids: CASSHPAPGGGPSQYF. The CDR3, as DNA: TGTGCCAGCAGCCACCCAGCCCCCGGGGGGGGGCCCTCGCAGTATTTT.

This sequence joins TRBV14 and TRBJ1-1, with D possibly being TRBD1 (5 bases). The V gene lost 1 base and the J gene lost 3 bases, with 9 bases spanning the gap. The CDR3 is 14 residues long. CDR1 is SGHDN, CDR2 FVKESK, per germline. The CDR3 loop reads CASSQGQRYTEAFF. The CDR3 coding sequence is TGTGCCAGCAGCCAAGGACAGAGATACACTGAAGCTTTCTTT.

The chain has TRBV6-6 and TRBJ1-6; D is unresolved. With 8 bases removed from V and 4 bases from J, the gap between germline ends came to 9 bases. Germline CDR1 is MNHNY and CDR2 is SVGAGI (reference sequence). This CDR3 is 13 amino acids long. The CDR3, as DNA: TGTGCCAGCCGCAAGGAGTATAATTCACCCCTCCACTTT. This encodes CASRKEYNSPLHF.

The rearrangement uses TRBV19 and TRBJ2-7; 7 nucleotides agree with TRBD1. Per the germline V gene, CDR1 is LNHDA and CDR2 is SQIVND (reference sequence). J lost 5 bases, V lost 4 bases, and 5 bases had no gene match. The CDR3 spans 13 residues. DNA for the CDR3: TGTGCCAGTAGTACCCAACAGGGGAACGAGCAGTACTTC. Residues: CASSTQQGNEQYF.

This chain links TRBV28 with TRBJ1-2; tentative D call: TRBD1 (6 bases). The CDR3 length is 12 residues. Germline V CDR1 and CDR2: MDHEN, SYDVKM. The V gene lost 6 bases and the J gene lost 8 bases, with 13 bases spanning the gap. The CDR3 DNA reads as TGTGCCAGCAGCGACAGGTTTTGGGGCTACACCTTC. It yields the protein CASSDRFWGYTF.

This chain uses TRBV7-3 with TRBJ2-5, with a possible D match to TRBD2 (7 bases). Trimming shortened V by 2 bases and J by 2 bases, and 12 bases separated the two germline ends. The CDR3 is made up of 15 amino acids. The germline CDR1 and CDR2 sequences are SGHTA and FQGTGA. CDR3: CASSLVGGRQETQYF. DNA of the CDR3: TGTGCCAGCAGCTTAGTGGGGGGGCGGCAAGAGACCCAGTACTTC.

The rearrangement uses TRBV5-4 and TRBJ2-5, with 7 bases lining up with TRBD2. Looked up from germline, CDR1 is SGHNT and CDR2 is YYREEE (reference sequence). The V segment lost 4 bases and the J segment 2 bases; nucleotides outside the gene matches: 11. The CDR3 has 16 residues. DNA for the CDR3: TGTGCCAGCAGCCGTCCGGGACTATCGTTTCAAGAGACCCAGTACTTC. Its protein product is CASSRPGLSFQETQYF.

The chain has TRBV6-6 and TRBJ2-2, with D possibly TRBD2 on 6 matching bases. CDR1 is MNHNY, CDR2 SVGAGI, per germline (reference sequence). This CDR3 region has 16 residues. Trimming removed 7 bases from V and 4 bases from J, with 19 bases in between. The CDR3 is CASTTLGGLVTGELFF. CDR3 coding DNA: TGTGCCAGCACCACCCTCGGGGGTCTGGTCACCGGGGAGCTGTTTTTT.

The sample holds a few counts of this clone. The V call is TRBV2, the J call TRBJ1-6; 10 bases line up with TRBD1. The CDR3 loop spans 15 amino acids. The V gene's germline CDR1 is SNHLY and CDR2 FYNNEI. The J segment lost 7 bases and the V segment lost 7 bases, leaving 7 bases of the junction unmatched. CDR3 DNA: TGTGCCAGCACCCGGGACAGGGGAGGCAATTCACCCCTCCACTTT. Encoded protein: CASTRDRGGNSPLHF.

The CDR3 nucleotides read TGTGCCAGCAGTGAAGGGGGGCGGGAGACCCAGTACTTC. It yields the protein CASSEGGRETQYF. The V and J genes are TRBV2 and TRBJ2-5; D might be TRBD1 (6 bases). The length of the CDR3 is 13 residues. The V gene lost 1 base and the J gene lost 5 bases, with 8 bases spanning the gap. Germline V gives CDR1 SNHLY, CDR2 FYNNEI. The whole variable domain, remainder taken from reference TRBV2 and TRBJ2-5, is EPEVTQTPSHQVTQMGQEVILRCVPISNHLYFYWYRQILGQKVEFLVSFYNNEISEKSEIFDDQFSVERPDGSNFTLKIRSTKLEDSAMYFCASSEGGRETQYFGPGTRLLVL.

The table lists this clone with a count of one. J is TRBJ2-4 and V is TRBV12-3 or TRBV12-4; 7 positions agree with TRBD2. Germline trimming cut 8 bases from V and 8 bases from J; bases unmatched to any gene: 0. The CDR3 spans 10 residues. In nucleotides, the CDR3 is TGTGCCAGCGGGGGGGACATTCAGTACTTC. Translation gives CASGGDIQYF.

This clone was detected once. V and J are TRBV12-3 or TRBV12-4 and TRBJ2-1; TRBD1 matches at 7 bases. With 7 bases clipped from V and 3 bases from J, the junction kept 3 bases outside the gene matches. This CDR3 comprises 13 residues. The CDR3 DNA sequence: TGTGCCAGCATCTCAGGGGGCTACAATGAGCAGTTCTTC. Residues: CASISGGYNEQFF.